The clone carrying this T cell receptor (beta chain) showed up just once. The data were obtained in a study of shared clonotypes between healthy human individuals. Execution of the assay was at deep level. Data came from immunoSEQ multiplex PCR; TCRdb stores just in-frame clones and leaves some out. The sample contains about 550,000 clones, roughly 95% of which appear only once. This CDR3 spans 17 amino acids. CDR1 and CDR2 from the germline V gene are MGHRA and YSYEKL. V was shortened by 1 base and J by 3 bases, with 18 bases between the two germline ends. Positive CCR7 selection of CD45RO-negative cells yielded the naive CD8 cells, and terminally differentiated effector memory CD45RA+ cells were excluded.

The sequence was obtained from a woman in her 30s in good health. The chain combines TRBV4-1 with TRBJ1-1; D is possibly TRBD1 (6 bases). The specimen was naive CD8+ T cells sorted from blood. CDR3 nucleotides: TGCGCCAGCAGCCAAGCCAGGTGGGGGGCGGGGGACACTGAAGCTTTCTTT. Translating gives CASSQARWGAGDTEAFF.